This passage covers 25 T cell receptor beta chains from one sample sequenced in a study of CD8 T cells in Susac syndrome. The RNA, about 0.5 to 1 ug, was put through reverse transcription using random hexamers. One entry per CDR3 protein results from TCRdb running MiXCR on the immunoSEQ multiplex PCR reads. The sample records about 53,000 distinct CDR3 sequences, 85% to 95% being singletons. Sequencing used CD8+ T cells from PBMCs. The origin of the receptors is a human donor with Susac syndrome.

The chain links TRBV20-1 to TRBJ2-7; perhaps TRBD1 as D (6 bases). Trimming cost V 6 bases and J 3 bases, with 15 bases left between them. The CDR3 loop spans 13 amino acids. The germline gives CDR1 DFQATT, CDR2 SNEGSKA (reference sequence). CDR3 nucleotides: TGCAGTGCCTCACAGGGAAGGGACTACGAGCAGTACTTC. It specifies CSASQGRDYEQYF.

Only one count was recorded for this clonotype. The rearrangement joins TRBV9 to TRBJ2-7, with 8 bases matching TRBD2. This CDR3 spans 13 amino acids. The V gene's germline CDR1 is SGDLS and CDR2 YYNGEE. J gave up 5 bases and V 3 bases, and 4 bases lay outside the gene matches. The CDR3 nucleotides are TGTGCCAGCAGCGCGGGGGGGCTAAACGAGCAGTACTTC. It yields the protein CASSAGGLNEQYF.

The CDR3 protein is CASSLEYPTAIYNSPLHF. The CDR3 region has the DNA TGTGCCAGCAGCTTGGAGTACCCCACGGCAATCTATAATTCACCCCTCCACTTT. The J gene is TRBJ1-6, the V gene TRBV5-6; unclear D gene. Per the germline V gene, CDR1 is SGHDT and CDR2 is YYEEEE. The CDR3 runs to 18 residues. Trimming removed 0 bases from V and 3 bases from J, with 16 bases in between.

V is TRBV5-1 and J is TRBJ2-3; 14 bases fit TRBD2. This CDR3 spans 16 amino acids. Germline CDR1 is SGHRS and CDR2 is YFSETQ. With V trimmed by 6 bases and J by 4 bases, 7 bases remained unmatched. The CDR3 DNA sequence: TGCGCCAGCACCACCGGGACTAGCGGGGGCCCAGATACGCAGTATTTT. This gives the protein CASTTGTSGGPDTQYF.

This clonotype was observed once. The rearrangement joins TRBV14 to TRBJ2-7, with 10 bases fitting TRBD1. This CDR3 comprises 16 residues. The ends lost 3 bases at V and 2 bases at J; junction bases unmatched: 7. CDR1 is SGHDN, CDR2 FVKESK, per germline. The CDR3 nucleotides are TGTGCCAGCAGCCAGTCGGGACAGGGGATTACCTACGAGCAGTACTTC. Translating it yields CASSQSGQGITYEQYF.

The CDR3 DNA follows: TGTGCCACTTCCACTGGAGAGGTGAGCTCCTACGAGCAGTACTTC. Its protein product is CATSTGEVSSYEQYF. This chain uses TRBV6-5 with TRBJ2-7; no firm D call. The germline V gene has CDR1 MNHEY and CDR2 SVGAGI. The V and J ends lost 10 bases and 0 bases respectively, with 19 bases between them. This CDR3 region has 15 residues.

This chain uses TRBV29-1 with TRBJ1-1; 7 nucleotides line up with TRBD1. This CDR3 has 13 residues. CDR1 and CDR2 from the germline V gene are SQVTM and ANQGSEA. V shed 7 bases, J shed 1 base, and the junction held 6 bases outside the gene matches. CDR3 region: CSAVGGRNTEAFF. The CDR3 DNA is TGCAGCGCCGTAGGGGGCCGGAACACTGAAGCTTTCTTT.

This sequence joins TRBV5-1 and TRBJ2-1; 8 nucleotides align to TRBD2. Germline CDR1 and CDR2: SGHRS and YFSETQ. This CDR3 region has 16 residues. After removal of 6 bases from V and 10 bases from J, the junction contained 18 bases not matched to a gene. CDR3 nucleotides: TGCGCCAGCATCCTCGGGGGGGACCGCGACGCGGACGAGCAGTTCTTC. Translated, it gives CASILGGDRDADEQFF.

The chain couples TRBV5-1 to TRBJ1-2; possible D gene TRBD1, 6 bases. The V end was cut by 6 bases, the J end by 6 bases, with 12 bases between. Germline loops: CDR1 SGHRS, CDR2 YFSETQ. The CDR3 length is 12 residues. CDR3 DNA sequence: TGCGCCAGCACCGAACAGGGAAATGGCTACACCTTC. It specifies CASTEQGNGYTF.

The chain combines TRBV13 with TRBJ1-2; the D gene is possibly TRBD1 (6 bases). CDR1 PRHDT and CDR2 FYEKMQ come from the germline V gene (reference sequence). V dropped 8 bases and J dropped 5 bases, with 15 bases sitting between them. The CDR3 loop spans 13 amino acids. For the CDR3, the DNA is TGTGCCAGCGGCGGGACACAGGGATATGGCTACACCTTC. Its translation: CASGGTQGYGYTF.

The V gene is TRBV13, the J gene TRBJ1-2; no clear D gene. The CDR3 is 15 amino acids. Germline V gives CDR1 PRHDT, CDR2 FYEKMQ (reference sequence). Trimming pared 3 bases from V and 7 bases from J, leaving 18 bases between. The CDR3, as DNA: TGTGCCAGCAGCTTTCTCACGACGGAGGAGTTTGGCTACACCTTC. Protein: CASSFLTTEEFGYTF. Combining the CDR3 with reference TRBV13 and TRBJ1-2 gives the whole variable domain AAGVIQSPRHLIKEKRETATLKCYPIPRHDTVYWYQQGPGQDPQFLISFYEKMQSDKGSIPDRFSAQQFSDYHSELNMSSLELGDSALYFCASSFLTTEEFGYTFGSGTRLTVV.

The chain is built from TRBV20-1 and TRBJ1-5, with D unresolved. Trimming took 6 bases from V and 0 from J, leaving 12 bases between them. Germline V CDR1 and CDR2: DFQATT, SNEGSKA (reference sequence). This CDR3 has 14 amino acids. The CDR3 sequence is CSATSSNSNQPQHF. CDR3 bases: TGCAGTGCAACGAGCAGCAATAGCAATCAGCCCCAGCATTTT.

The rearrangement links TRBV2 to TRBJ2-5; 8 positions agree with TRBD2. This CDR3 has 15 residues. Germline loops: CDR1 SNHLY, CDR2 FYNNEI. The J segment lost 1 base and the V segment lost 3 bases, leaving 4 bases of the junction unmatched. The CDR3 region is CASSDIAGTQETQYF. CDR3 DNA: TGTGCCAGCAGTGATATAGCGGGGACCCAAGAGACCCAGTACTTC. Combining the CDR3 with reference TRBV2 and TRBJ2-5 gives the whole variable domain EPEVTQTPSHQVTQMGQEVILRCVPISNHLYFYWYRQILGQKVEFLVSFYNNEISEKSEIFDDQFSVERPDGSNFTLKIRSTKLEDSAMYFCASSDIAGTQETQYFGPGTRLLVL.

V gene TRBV21-1 combines with J gene TRBJ2-5; the table's D call of TRBD2 was not tested on the DNA. TRBV21-1 is given as a pseudogene. The CDR3 covers 14 residues. In nucleotides, the CDR3 is TGTGCCAGCAGGTGCCTCCCAAAGTGGGAGACCCAGTACTTC. Residues: CASRCLPKWETQYF.

The chain is built from TRBV7-9 and TRBJ2-4; D is unclear. Trimming took 0 bases from V and 0 from J, leaving 12 bases between them. This CDR3 is built from 17 residues. CDR1 is SEHNR and CDR2 is FQNEAQ in the germline V gene (reference sequence). CDR3 in amino acids: CASSLAPGLLAKNIQYF. For the CDR3, the DNA is TGTGCCAGCAGCTTAGCTCCCGGTCTGCTAGCCAAAAACATTCAGTACTTC.

CDR3 sequence (DNA): TGTGCCAGCAGCAAAGGGGAACCCTATGGCTACACCTTC. It is translated as CASSKGEPYGYTF. The gene calls are TRBV7-9 and TRBJ1-2; tentatively, D is TRBD1 (5 bases). Germline CDR1 is SEHNR and CDR2 is FQNEAQ (reference sequence). The V and J ends lost 5 bases and 4 bases respectively, with 11 bases between them. This CDR3 has 13 residues.

With regard to this clonotype: One junction end does not reproduce the germline sequence, and a read error may be involved. DNA for the CDR3: TGTGCCAGCAGCTTAGGCTCTCGTGTGCATGAAGGTTTCTTT. The encoded protein is CASSLGSRVHEGFF. This chain connects TRBV7-9 to TRBJ1-1, with D hard to call. The CDR3 runs 14 residues. CDR1 and CDR2 from the germline V gene are SEHNR and FQNEAQ (reference sequence).

The V and J genes are TRBV30 and TRBJ1-5, with D perhaps TRBD1 (6 bases). V lost 3 bases and J lost 0, with 6 bases in between. Germline values: CDR1 GTSNPN, CDR2 SVGIG (reference sequence). The length of the CDR3 is 13 residues. The CDR3 coding sequence is TGTGCCTGGAGACAGGGTAGCAATCAGCCCCAGCATTTT. It translates to CAWRQGSNQPQHF.

The genes are TRBV12-3 or TRBV12-4 and TRBJ2-7, with D unclear. CDR3 length equals 12 residues. With 3 bases removed from V and 13 bases from J, the gap between germline ends came to 16 bases. CDR3 DNA sequence: TGTGCCAGCAGTTTGTATAGCCCCCACGCCTACTTC. Its translation: CASSLYSPHAYF.

The chain joins TRBV11-1 to TRBJ2-4; 10 nucleotides match TRBD2. Per the germline V gene, CDR1 is SGHAT and CDR2 is FQDESV (reference sequence). The CDR3 spans 20 residues. J gave up 0 bases and V 5 bases, and 16 bases lay outside the gene matches. The CDR3 sequence is CASSGLGTSGEGIAKNIQYF. The CDR3 nucleotides read TGTGCCAGCAGCGGACTAGGCACTAGCGGGGAAGGGATAGCCAAAAACATTCAGTACTTC.

Written as DNA, the CDR3 is TGTGCCAGCAGTTACTCGTTCGAGGGTGTGGAAAAACTGTTTTTT. Its protein is CASSYSFEGVEKLFF. The chain combines TRBV6-2 or TRBV6-3 with TRBJ1-4, with D uncertain. The CDR3 runs 15 residues. V shed 0 bases and J shed 8 bases, with 13 bases lying between them. The V gene's germline CDR1 is MNHEY and CDR2 SVGEGT.

The genes are TRBV7-2 and TRBJ2-1; D is undetermined. This CDR3 comprises 15 residues. The germline CDR1 and CDR2 sequences are SGHTA and FQGNSA. The ends were cut back, 3 bases at V and 0 bases at J, with 9 bases in the middle. CDR3 DNA sequence: TGTGCCAGCAGCTTCAGGTTGAGCTCCTACAATGAGCAGTTCTTC. Protein: CASSFRLSSYNEQFF.

The V gene is TRBV15, the J gene TRBJ2-1, with a tentative D call TRBD1 (5 bases). Germline-derived CDR1 and CDR2 are LNHNV and YYDKDF (reference sequence). Trimming cost V 1 base and J 2 bases, with 9 bases left between them. This CDR3 region has 15 residues. Written as DNA, the CDR3 is TGTGCCACCAGCAGAGGTCCAGGGACCTACAATGAGCAGTTCTTC. Its translation is CATSRGPGTYNEQFF.

The chain links TRBV12-5 to TRBJ2-6; no definite D call. Germline V gives CDR1 LGHNT, CDR2 FRNRAP. The CDR3 is made up of 12 amino acids. Trimming took 10 bases from V and 2 from J, leaving 6 bases between them. The CDR3 here is CAISTGANVLTF. The DNA for the CDR3 is TGTGCTATTTCGACTGGGGCCAACGTCCTGACTTTC.

The genes are TRBV10-3 and TRBJ2-3; 7 bases are shared with TRBD1. Germline CDR1 reads ENHRY; CDR2 reads SYGVKD. After removal of 2 bases from V and 6 bases from J, the junction contained 8 bases not matched to a gene. The CDR3 length is 15 residues. The CDR3 loop reads CAISELTGYYDTQYF. For the CDR3, the DNA is TGTGCCATCAGTGAGCTGACAGGGTACTACGATACGCAGTATTTT.